A single sample is the source of the 8 T cell receptor beta chains below, sequenced in a study of read filtering for tumor transcriptome and immune sequencing. The library was built from approximately 400 ng RNA with molecular barcoded adaptors for alpha/delta and beta/gamma chains. TCRdb analysed the reads with MiXCR anew, one entry per CDR3 protein. In the table there are 90,000 or so distinct CDR3 sequences, 20% to 25% of which are singletons. Sequenced: a population of CD138-negative cells sorted from bone marrow. The receptors derive from a donor older than 35 with multiple myeloma.

This clonotype was picked up a small number of times. This rearrangement joins TRBV24-1 to TRBJ2-5; D might be TRBD1 or TRBD2, each matching 5 bases. The CDR3 spans 15 residues. V was trimmed by 5 bases and J by 3 bases, leaving 15 bases between them. Germline V gene data show CDR1 as KGHDR and CDR2 as SFDVKD. In DNA, the CDR3 is TGTGCCACCAGTGGCACCGGAAGGGGAGAAGAGACCCAGTACTTC. Translation gives CATSGTGRGEETQYF.

The table lists this clonotype with a few counts. V usage is TRBV19 and J usage is TRBJ1-5, with D possibly being TRBD1 (5 bases). V was clipped by 10 bases and J by 0 bases, with 16 bases between them. The CDR3 is made up of 15 amino acids. From germline, CDR1 is LNHDA and CDR2 SQIVND (reference sequence). CDR3 in amino acids: CATRDRINSNQPQHF. In nucleotides, the CDR3 is TGTGCCACCCGGGACCGAATAAATAGCAATCAGCCCCAGCATTTT. The variable domain in full, with the rest retrieved from reference TRBV19 and TRBJ1-5, is DGGITQSPKYLFRKEGQNVTLSCEQNLNHDAMYWYRQDPGQGLRLIYYSQIVNDFQKGDIAEGYSVSREKKESFPLTVTSAQKNPTAFYLCATRDRINSNQPQHFGDGTRLSIL.

Remarks on this clonotype: A single base separates this from a much larger clone, so it may be a read error. The chain recombines TRBV3-1 with TRBJ2-2, with no clear D. This CDR3 is built from 14 residues. Trimming left V 2 bases short and J 15 bases short, with 19 bases between. The germline V gene has CDR1 LGHDT and CDR2 YNNKEL (reference sequence). This chain's CDR3 is CASSQLPQDKPVFF. CDR3 sequence (DNA): TGTGCCAGCAGCCAATTACCTCAGGATAAACCGGTGTTTTTT.

Of note for this clonotype: Possible read error: a much larger clone is one base away. This chain joins TRBV5-1 and TRBJ2-3, with 11 bases aligning to TRBD2. Germline-derived CDR1 and CDR2 are SGHRS and YFSETQ. The CDR3 runs to 18 residues. The CDR3 nucleotides read TGCGCCGGCAGCTCGCCACCCTATAGCGGGGGGGCGGCAGATACGCAGTATTTT. Protein: CAGSSPPYSGGAADTQYF.

In regard to this clonotype: A much larger clonotype is one base distant, so this may be a read error. V usage is TRBV5-1 and J usage is TRBJ1-4, with D hard to call. The CDR3 has 13 residues. The germline V gene has CDR1 SGHRS and CDR2 YFSETQ. The CDR3 is CASSLRLNEELFF. In DNA form, the CDR3 reads TGCGCCAGCAGCTTGAGGTTGAATGAAGAACTGTTTTTT.

This clonotype was detected only a few times. The rearrangement joins TRBV7-6 to TRBJ2-1, with D perhaps assigned TRBD1 or TRBD2 (6 bases each). Germline values: CDR1 SGHVS, CDR2 FNYEAQ. Trimming removed 0 bases at V and 1 base at J, with 10 bases between. The CDR3 has 16 amino acids. The CDR3 nucleotides read TGTGCCAGCAGCTTAGCAGGAGGGGGATCCTACAATGAGCAGTTCTTC. Protein product: CASSLAGGGSYNEQFF.

The chain joins TRBV24-1 to TRBJ2-2; 10 bases are shared with TRBD1. J gave up 6 bases and V 4 bases, and 4 bases lay outside the gene matches. CDR1 and CDR2 (germline): KGHDR, SFDVKD. This CDR3 is 15 amino acids long. CDR3 in DNA: TGTGCCACCAGTGAGGCCGGGACAGGGGCCGGGGAGCTGTTTTTT. It translates to CATSEAGTGAGELFF.

This chain uses TRBV6-5 with TRBJ1-5; D gene uncertain. This CDR3 has 11 residues. Germline V CDR1 and CDR2: MNHEY, SVGAGI. The V gene lost 5 bases and the J gene lost 7 bases, with 6 bases spanning the gap. The CDR3 region is CASSNGQPQHF. The CDR3 DNA follows: TGTGCCAGCAGTAATGGACAGCCCCAGCATTTT.